Following are 24 T cell receptor beta chains from one sample sequenced in a study of blood T cells in healthy people across ages. Combining a sample-barcoded 5' primer with a J-beta primer mix, a second PCR ran for roughly 6 to 12 cycles. One entry per CDR3 protein, called by TCRdb with MiXCR from the 5' RACE reads. The table shows hundreds of thousands of distinct CDR3 sequences, with around 31% occurring only once. The sample was blood. These receptors came from a woman aged 80 or over in good health.

This clonotype was seen many times. The rearrangement joins TRBV11-2 to TRBJ2-3; perhaps TRBD2 as D (6 bases). Trimming stripped 2 bases from V and 0 bases from J, with 9 bases between. The CDR3 is 15 amino acids. Germline CDR1 is SGHAT and CDR2 is FQNNGV. In DNA, the CDR3 is TGTGCCAGCAGCTTACAGGGAGGCAGCACAGATACGCAGTATTTT. Protein sequence: CASSLQGGSTDTQYF. Full variable domain (rest looked up from reference TRBV11-2 and TRBJ2-3): EAGVAQSPRYKIIEKRQSVAFWCNPISGHATLYWYQQILGQGPKLLIQFQNNGVVDDSQLPKDRFSAERLKGVDSTLKIQPAKLEDSAVYLCASSLQGGSTDTQYFGPGTRLTVL.

This clonotype was detected only a few times. The chain recombines TRBV27 with TRBJ1-1, with D perhaps TRBD1 (6 bases). CDR3 length: 13 amino acids. Deletions cut 8 bases from V and 4 bases from J, with 14 bases between. Germline CDR1 is MNHEY and CDR2 is SMNVEV (reference sequence). The CDR3 bases are TGTGCCAGCCGCGGACAGAGGGGCACTGAAGCTTTCTTT. Amino acid sequence: CASRGQRGTEAFF.

This clonotype was counted at least ten times. This CDR3 is CATSPGGVGGDTQYF. Here the CDR3 DNA reads TGTGCCACCAGCCCCGGAGGGGTCGGGGGCGATACGCAGTATTTT. The J gene is TRBJ2-3, the V gene TRBV15; D is perhaps TRBD1 or TRBD2 (6 bases each). This CDR3 contains 15 residues. CDR1 is LNHNV, CDR2 YYDKDF, per germline (reference sequence). V lost 5 bases, J lost 6 bases, and 18 bases lay in between.

This clonotype was observed at least ten times. The chain is built from TRBV5-1 and TRBJ1-1, with no clear D. This CDR3 has 13 amino acids. Germline loops: CDR1 SGHRS, CDR2 YFSETQ. V lost 3 bases, J lost 5 bases, and 11 bases lay in between. The CDR3 protein is CASSSSGFTEAFF. In nucleotides, the CDR3 is TGCGCCAGCAGCTCCAGTGGATTTACTGAAGCTTTCTTT.

At least ten counts were recorded for this clonotype. The rearrangement links TRBV5-1 to TRBJ2-7; 7 bases map to TRBD1. The CDR3 loop spans 14 amino acids. V was clipped by 2 bases and J by 0 bases; unmatched bases: 2. The germline V gene encodes CDR1 SGHRS and CDR2 YFSETQ. Here the CDR3 reads CASSLGGDSYEQYF. In nucleotides, the CDR3 is TGCGCCAGCAGCTTAGGGGGCGACTCCTACGAGCAGTACTTC.

A note on this clonotype: A much larger clonotype is one base distant, so this may be a read error. The chain carries TRBV6-1 and TRBJ2-1, with 10 bases lining up with TRBD2. The tail of the sequence fits TRBJ2-7 better, so the J call may be wrong. The length of the CDR3 is 17 residues. Germline values: CDR1 MNHNS, CDR2 SASEGT. CDR3 nucleotide sequence: TGTGCCAGCAGTGAAGCACCTAGCGGGGGTATCTCCAATGAGCAGTACTTC. It encodes CASSEAPSGGISNEQYF.

A remark on this clonotype: A read error is possible here, since a much larger clone lies one base away. This chain uses TRBV5-1 with TRBJ2-1; 8 bases fit TRBD2. This CDR3 spans 16 amino acids. The V gene end was trimmed by 2 bases and the J gene end by 2 bases; junction bases not matched to a gene: 6. Germline V gives CDR1 SGHRS, CDR2 YFSETQ. The CDR3 protein is CASSFYPGGAYNEQFF. The CDR3 region has the DNA TGCGCCAGCAGCTTTTATCCCGGGGGGGCCTACAATGAGCAGTTCTTC.

This clonotype was detected only a few times. The junction shows a germline mismatch at one end, possibly a read error. The gene calls are TRBV4-3 and TRBJ2-7; TRBD2 matches 7 bases. Germline CDR1 reads LGHNA; CDR2 reads YSLEER. This CDR3 has 13 residues. The CDR3 reads CASGQGRGYEQYF. CDR3 DNA sequence: TGCGCCAGCGGCCAAGGGAGGGGTTACGAGCAGTACTTC.

This clonotype was counted at least ten times. The chain recombines TRBV12-3 or TRBV12-4 with TRBJ1-2; D may be TRBD1 (6 bases). V lost 7 bases and J lost 4, with 16 bases in between. This CDR3 contains 14 residues. The CDR3 coding sequence is TGTGCCAGCACTGTGGGGGGGCGAGGCTATGGCTACACCTTC. Protein: CASTVGGRGYGYTF.

The V and J genes are TRBV28 and TRBJ2-7; D is unclear. The V gene's germline CDR1 is MDHEN and CDR2 SYDVKM. The CDR3 is 12 residues long. The V end was cut by 1 base, the J end by 3 bases, with 4 bases between. CDR3 loop: CASSLLNYEQYF. The CDR3 nucleotides are TGTGCCAGCAGTTTATTGAACTACGAGCAGTACTTC.

This clonotype was recorded a few times. The chain combines TRBV6-2 or TRBV6-3 with TRBJ1-5, with D uncertain. CDR3 length: 14 amino acids. Germline V CDR1 and CDR2: MNHEY, SVGEGT. With 6 bases removed from V and 3 bases from J, the gap between germline ends came to 12 bases. CDR3 residues: CASREAGPNQPQHF. In nucleotides, the CDR3 is TGTGCCAGCAGGGAAGCTGGGCCCAATCAGCCCCAGCATTTT.

This clonotype was observed many times. The chain joins TRBV15 to TRBJ1-2; D remains ambiguous. The CDR3 totals 15 residues. V lost 5 bases and J 0 bases, leaving 13 bases between the germline ends. Looked up from germline, CDR1 is LNHNV and CDR2 is YYDKDF (reference sequence). The CDR3 region is CATSDSLWTNYGYTF. In DNA form, the CDR3 reads TGTGCCACCAGCGACTCCCTATGGACTAACTATGGCTACACCTTC.

This clonotype was seen at least ten times. The J gene is TRBJ1-1, the V gene TRBV4-2; D is unclear. This CDR3 region has 14 residues. Germline lookup yields CDR1 LGHNA and CDR2 YNFKEQ. Trimming pared 1 base from V and 0 bases from J, leaving 6 bases between. The CDR3 spells CASSQVDMNTEAFF. CDR3 DNA sequence: TGTGCCAGCAGCCAAGTTGATATGAACACTGAAGCTTTCTTT.

The chain couples TRBV2 to TRBJ2-5; tentatively, D is TRBD2 (5 bases). CDR1 is SNHLY and CDR2 is FYNNEI in the germline V gene. The CDR3 is 14 amino acids. V was trimmed by 10 bases and J by 7 bases, leaving 22 bases between them. The DNA for the CDR3 is TGTGCCATCTCCCCCCAGCGGCATTCAGCGACCCAGTACTTC. It translates to CAISPQRHSATQYF. The full variable domain, its missing parts supplied by reference TRBV2 and TRBJ2-5, is EPEVTQTPSHQVTQMGQEVILRCVPISNHLYFYWYRQILGQKVEFLVSFYNNEISEKSEIFDDQFSVERPDGSNFTLKIRSTKLEDSAMYFCAISPQRHSATQYFGPGTRLLVL.

This clonotype was found many times. This sequence joins TRBV30 and TRBJ1-1; the D is unclear. Per the germline V gene, CDR1 is GTSNPN and CDR2 is SVGIG (reference sequence). This CDR3 is built from 13 residues. With 0 bases removed from V and 0 bases from J, the gap between germline ends came to 5 bases. The CDR3 DNA sequence: TGTGCCTGGAGTGTACGGGTGAACACTGAAGCTTTCTTT. This encodes CAWSVRVNTEAFF.

This clonotype appeared once. The chain links TRBV20-1 to TRBJ2-3; 7 bases are a match to TRBD2. V was pared by 7 bases and J by 4 bases, with 11 bases of the junction left unmatched. The CDR3 consists of 14 residues. CDR1 is DFQATT, CDR2 SNEGSKA, per germline (reference sequence). CDR3 protein: CSVPDGLVPDTQYF. CDR3 nucleotide sequence: TGCAGTGTTCCAGATGGACTAGTCCCAGATACGCAGTATTTT.

This chain connects TRBV6-1 to TRBJ1-5; D is unresolved. V was cut by 0 bases and J by 9 bases, with 12 bases left in between. In germline, CDR1 is MNHNS, CDR2 SASEGT. The CDR3 runs 14 residues. The CDR3 sequence: CASSEAGPFGPQHF. CDR3 nucleotide sequence: TGTGCCAGCAGTGAAGCCGGACCGTTCGGGCCCCAGCATTTT.

The chain joins TRBV7-3 to TRBJ2-2, with D possibly TRBD1 on 6 matching bases. Germline V gene sequence: CDR1 SGHTA, CDR2 FQGTGA. The CDR3 is 14 residues long. Trimming took 5 bases from V and 6 from J, leaving 13 bases between them. CDR3 DNA: TGTGCCAGCAGCCAGGGGTCGGCGGCCGGGGAGCTGTTTTTT. Protein: CASSQGSAAGELFF.

This clonotype has just a few counts. The chain joins TRBV19 to TRBJ2-1; D possibly uses TRBD1 or TRBD2 (6 bases each). V was clipped by 4 bases and J by 8 bases, with 18 bases between them. Germline CDR1 and CDR2: LNHDA and SQIVND (reference sequence). The CDR3 sequence is 15 residues long. The CDR3: CASSKGRGQSDEQFF. The CDR3 DNA reads as TGTGCCAGTAGTAAGGGCCGGGGGCAGAGTGATGAGCAGTTCTTC.

In this sample, this clonotype turned up a few times. The V call is TRBV20-1, the J call TRBJ1-1, with D hard to call. CDR3 length: 14 amino acids. V lost 0 bases, J lost 2 bases, and 10 bases lay in between. Germline loops: CDR1 DFQATT, CDR2 SNEGSKA (reference sequence). DNA for the CDR3: TGCAGTGCTAGAGACCCCTGGGGTAACACTGAAGCTTTCTTT. As protein: CSARDPWGNTEAFF.

The chain has TRBV5-1 and TRBJ2-1; 10 bases match TRBD2. V trimming: 4 bases; J trimming: 6 bases; junction bases outside the gene matches: 7. Germline V lookup: CDR1 SGHRS, CDR2 YFSETQ. The CDR3 covers 15 residues. CDR3 residues: CASSVSGGAANEQFF. The CDR3 region has the DNA TGCGCCAGCAGCGTCAGCGGGGGGGCGGCCAATGAGCAGTTCTTC.

A few counts support this clonotype. The rearrangement joins TRBV6-5 to TRBJ1-2; 8 bases match TRBD1. The CDR3 covers 14 residues. Germline trimming cut 6 bases from V and 8 bases from J; bases unmatched to any gene: 11. Germline-derived CDR1 and CDR2 are MNHEY and SVGAGI. CDR3 nucleotide sequence: TGTGCCAGCAGACACGGACAGGGTCTGTGGGGCTACACCTTC. It specifies CASRHGQGLWGYTF.

Worth noting for this clonotype: This could be a read error, since a much larger clone is one nucleotide away. The chain combines TRBV7-8 with TRBJ1-2; D gene uncertain. The germline V gene has CDR1 SGHVS and CDR2 FQNEAQ. There are 12 residues in the CDR3. The chain's CDR3 is CAGSGLNYGYTF. DNA for the CDR3: TGTGCCGGCAGCGGGCTTAACTATGGCTACACCTTC.

This clonotype was seen a single time. The chain carries TRBV10-2 and TRBJ1-1; D not certain. Deletions cut 7 bases from V and 1 base from J, with 13 bases between. CDR1 and CDR2 (germline): WSHSY, SAAADI. This CDR3 is 14 amino acids long. The CDR3 region is CASTLGRTNTEAFF. In DNA form, the CDR3 reads TGCGCCAGCACCCTAGGTCGTACGAACACTGAAGCTTTCTTT.